A selection of T cell receptor beta chains follows, all from one sample in a study of glioma-infiltrating T cells after dendritic cell vaccination. Sequencing used immunoSEQ multiplex PCR; TCRdb keeps in-frame clones, though not all of them. The sample lists tens of thousands of clones, about 85% occurring once. Sample: blood, taken before dendritic cell vaccination. Receptor source: a human donor with glioblastoma. Each CDR3 is given with its conserved first and last residue. The D gene is left open where the match is weak. Clone size is shown for a subset of rows, as once, few, many or a class of expanded clone.

TGCGCCAGCAGCCAGGACAGGGGGAATTCACCCCTCCACTTT	CASSQDRGNSPLHF	TRBJ1-6	TRBV4-3	NA	TRBD1
TGTGCCAGCAGCTTCTCCCCCTCCTACGAGCAGTACTTC	CASSFSPSYEQYF	TRBJ2-7	TRBV7-8	NA	NA
TGTGCCAGCAGTGGGGCTGTGGCGGGGGGTCATCCAAATGAGCAGTTCTTC	CASSGAVAGGHPNEQFF	TRBJ2-1	TRBV6-1	NA	TRBD2
TGTGCCAGCAAGGGGCAGGATAATTCCCCCCTCCACTTT	CASKGQDNSPLHF	TRBJ1-6	TRBV7-2	NA	NA
TGCGCCAGCAGCAAAGGACTGGCGAGGCCCGAGCAGTACTTC	CASSKGLARPEQYF	TRBJ2-7	TRBV5-1	once	NA
TGTGCCATCAGTGAGGGAGGGGGCATCCTTCCCCTGTACTTC	CAISEGGGILPLYF	TRBJ2-7	TRBV10-3	NA	NA
TGTGCCAGCAGCGAGTGGGGGGGGGAAGATACGCAGTATTTT	CASSEWGGEDTQYF	TRBJ2-3	TRBV9	NA	TRBD2
TGTGCCAGCGGTCTCTCTGGGGCCAACGTCCTGACTTTC	CASGLSGANVLTF	TRBJ2-6	TRBV19	NA	NA
TGTGCCACCAGCAGAGATAGGACTAGCGGGGGTACGTCCAGCTCCTACAATGAGCAGTTCTTC	CATSRDRTSGGTSSSYNEQFF	TRBJ2-1	TRBV15	few	TRBD2
TGTGCCAGCAGTGAATATCATGTTGTCTCCCGGAATGAGCAGTTCTTC	CASSEYHVVSRNEQFF	TRBJ2-1	TRBV25-1	few	NA
TGTGCCAGCAGCGTAGAAACAGAAGCTAACTATGGCTACACCTTC	CASSVETEANYGYTF	TRBJ1-2	TRBV9	once	NA
TGTGCCAGCAGTTTTACAGGGATGACTGAAGCTTTCTTT	CASSFTGMTEAFF	TRBJ1-1	TRBV27	NA	NA
TGTGCCAGCAGCGTAGGGCTCGGCGGGGGACCATCCTACGAGCAGTACTTC	CASSVGLGGGPSYEQYF	TRBJ2-7	TRBV9	NA	TRBD2
TGTGCCAGCAGCTTAGGACAGGGAGAAGCTTTCTTT	CASSLGQGEAFF	TRBJ1-1	TRBV7-6	NA	TRBD1
TGTGCCAGCAGTTACCTGGGACAGGGCCATCCACCCCTCCACTTT	CASSYLGQGHPPLHF	TRBJ1-6	TRBV6-6	NA	TRBD1
TGTGCCAGCGCAAAGATGGACAGGGGTAACGAGCAGTACTTC	CASAKMDRGNEQYF	TRBJ2-7	TRBV7-9	NA	TRBD1
TGTGCCAGCAGCGTAGACCAGAATAGCAATCAGCCCCAGCATTTT	CASSVDQNSNQPQHF	TRBJ1-5	TRBV9	NA	NA
TGTGCCAGCTCACCTAGACAGGACACTTCGAGTACTGAAGCTTTCTTT	CASSPRQDTSSTEAFF	TRBJ1-1	TRBV18	NA	NA
TGTGCCAGCAGCTTCCAGGGGGGTACCGGGGAGCTGTTTTTT	CASSFQGGTGELFF	TRBJ2-2	TRBV5-4	NA	NA
TGTGCCAGCTCACCGACACTGGGACTAGCGAAGTGGGAGCAGTACTTC	CASSPTLGLAKWEQYF	TRBJ2-7	TRBV18	NA	TRBD2
TGTGCCAGCAGGTCCGTAGCCGGGACTAGAATGTTCTTC	CASRSVAGTRMFF	TRBJ2-1	TRBV13	NA	TRBD2
TGTGCCAGCAGCACGACAGGGAAGCAGCCCCAGCATTTT	CASSTTGKQPQHF	TRBJ1-5	TRBV6-5	NA	TRBD1
TGTGCTAGTGGGGTGGGACAGGGGCTTAACAATGAGCAGTTCTTC	CASGVGQGLNNEQFF	TRBJ2-1	TRBV12-5	NA	TRBD1
TGTGCCTCAAACCGCAGGGGGCCCACACCAAACACTGAAGCTTTCTTT	CASNRRGPTPNTEAFF	TRBJ1-1	TRBV30	once	TRBD1
TGTGCCAGCAGCCCTGCTTGGCGGGGTCAAGAGACCCAGTACTTC	CASSPAWRGQETQYF	TRBJ2-5	TRBV7-2	NA	NA
TGTGCCAGCAGTAGCGGGAGGATAGTGGATGAGCAGTTCTTC	CASSSGRIVDEQFF	TRBJ2-1	TRBV6-5	NA	TRBD2